What follows are 27 T cell receptor beta chains derived from one specimen sequenced in a study of tissue T cells after allogeneic stem cell transplantation. Described time point: mouse harvest day 14 after allogeneic transplant. Tail vein injection delivered 10^7 T-cell-depleted bone marrow cells and 10^6 splenic CD5+ T cells. The data were produced by immunoSEQ multiplex PCR, yet TCRdb's version contains in-frame clones alone and is incomplete. The table includes 2,800 or so clones, 45% to 50% detected once. Sequencing was performed on lymph node tissue. These TCRs come from a female BALB/c mouse given C57BL/6 T cells with graft-versus-host disease after an allogeneic hematopoietic cell transplant.

The sample holds a few counts of this clone. Mouse germline and gene names are used. The read ends 1 residue before the CDR3 terminus; that terminus is restored from the germline J gene. This rearrangement joins TRBV26 to TRBJ2-1; 7 nucleotides align to TRBD1. The V segment lost 7 bases and the J segment 4 bases; nucleotides outside the gene matches: 4. The CDR3 consists of 13 residues. Germline-derived CDR1 and CDR2 are KGHPV and FQNQEV (reference sequence). The part of the CDR3 DNA that was read is TGTGCCAGCAACGGACAGGAGTATGCTGAGCAGTTC. Its translation: CASNGQEYAEQF. The full CDR3 protein reads CASNGQEYAEQFF.

Comment on this clone: Gene names are mouse gene names. The CDR3 is cut off 1 residue early in the read; its end comes from the germline J gene. The chain joins TRBV23 to TRBJ1-2. Germline V CDR1 and CDR2: KGHTA, FQNQQP. The CDR3 covers 14 residues. CDR3: CSSSQGISNSDYTF. Incomplete CDR3 DNA: TGCTCCAGCAGTCAAGGCATATCAAACTCCGACTACACC.

A few counts support this clone. The genes and germline here are from mouse. The read ends 1 residue shy of where the CDR3 ends; the end is completed using the germline J gene. The V gene is TRBV1, the J gene TRBJ2-5; the match to TRBD1 covers 10 bases. CDR1 and CDR2 (germline): NSQYPW, LRSPGD (reference sequence). This CDR3 is built from 16 residues. The J segment lost 3 bases and the V segment lost 2 bases, leaving 5 bases of the junction unmatched. CDR3 DNA (partial): TGCACCTGCAGTGCAAGACAGGGGGCGAGGCAAGACACCCAGTAC. Its translation: CTCSARQGARQDTQY. From start to end, the CDR3 is CTCSARQGARQDTQYF.

This clone is medium-sized. Gene names and germline match the mouse. Sequencing ends 1 residue short of the CDR3 end; the germline J gene provides the rest. The chain combines TRBV13-2 with TRBJ2-7; 10 nucleotides agree with TRBD1. This CDR3 has 14 amino acids. Germline loops: CDR1 NNHNN, CDR2 SYGAGS (reference sequence). After removal of 0 bases from V and 6 bases from J, the junction contained 3 bases not matched to a gene. The CDR3: CASGDAGTGVEQYF. CDR3 bases read: TGTGCCAGCGGTGATGCTGGGACAGGGGTTGAACAGTAC.

Worth noting for this clone: All gene names here are mouse names. The CDR3 extends 1 residue past the end of the read, so its final part is completed from the germline J gene. The rearrangement uses TRBV26 and TRBJ1-4, with D perhaps matching TRBD1 (5 bases). V shed 6 bases and J shed 3 bases, with 8 bases lying between them. CDR3 length: 13 amino acids. Germline CDR1 and CDR2: KGHPV and FQNQEV (reference sequence). The sequenced part of the CDR3 DNA is TGTGCCAGCAGGACAGAACCCAACGAAAGATTATTT. Its translation is CASRTEPNERLF. The CDR3 in full is CASRTEPNERLFF.

By sample fraction, this clone is medium-sized. The germline and genes are mouse ones. The CDR3 goes on 1 residue after the read ends, and that part is filled in from the germline J gene. The J gene is TRBJ2-7, the V gene TRBV26, with 7 positions matching TRBD1. CDR1 is KGHPV and CDR2 is FQNQEV in the germline V gene (reference sequence). The V gene end was trimmed by 5 bases and the J gene end by 0 bases; junction bases not matched to a gene: 7. This CDR3 region has 15 residues. CDR3 sequence: CASSTRQGSSYEQYF. The part of the CDR3 DNA that was read is TGTGCCAGCAGTACCAGACAGGGAAGCTCCTATGAACAGTAC.

Points on this clone: Here the gene names and germline are mouse. The read comes to an end 1 residue before the CDR3 does, leaving the germline J gene to fill in the end. The rearrangement uses TRBV3 and TRBJ2-4, with TRBD2 matching 10 bases. V trimming: 8 bases; J trimming: 5 bases; junction bases outside the gene matches: 4. The CDR3 sequence is 13 residues long. Per the germline V gene, CDR1 is SNHLY and CDR2 is FYNGKV (reference sequence). Incomplete CDR3 DNA: TGTGCCAGCTCCAGGACTGGGGGAAACACCTTGTAC. It is translated as CASSRTGGNTLY. Given in full, the CDR3 is CASSRTGGNTLYF.

Comments on this clone: The genes and germline here are from mouse. The CDR3 end falls 1 residue outside the read, so it is completed with the germline J gene. The chain employs TRBV26 and TRBJ1-1, with D possibly TRBD1 on 5 matching bases. V gave up 3 bases and J gave up 0 bases, with 8 bases separating them. This CDR3 is built from 14 residues. Germline V gene lookup returns CDR1 KGHPV and CDR2 FQNQEV (reference sequence). The CDR3 is CASSLPGQNTEVFF. Incomplete CDR3 DNA: TGTGCCAGCAGTCTCCCGGGACAGAACACAGAAGTCTTC. The full variable domain, rest sourced from reference TRBV26 and TRBJ1-1, is NSKVIQTPRYLVKGQGQKAKMRCIPEKGHPVVFWYQQNKNNEFKFLINFQNQEVLQQIDMTEKRFSAECPSNSPCSLEIQSSEAGDSALYLCASSLPGQNTEVFFGKGTRLTVV.

For this clone: Germline and genes here are mouse. The read is 1 residue too short to cover the CDR3 end, so that end is filled in from the germline J gene. The V and J genes are TRBV23 and TRBJ2-5. This CDR3 is 12 amino acids long. The germline gives CDR1 KGHTA, CDR2 FQNQQP. CDR3 residues: CSSSQSGDTQYF. CDR3 DNA, as far as it was read: TGCTCCAGCAGTCAATCGGGGGACACCCAGTAC.

This clone has a handful of counts. Gene names refer to mouse genes. The CDR3 extends 1 residue past the end of the read, so its final part is completed from the germline J gene. The V call is TRBV26, the J call TRBJ2-1; D is undetermined. Germline-derived CDR1 and CDR2 are KGHPV and FQNQEV (reference sequence). The CDR3 totals 13 residues. V was pared by 3 bases and J by 3 bases, with 6 bases between. CDR3 DNA, as far as it was read: TGTGCCAGCAGTCTCGTCAGCTATGCTGAGCAGTTC. It specifies CASSLVSYAEQF. The CDR3, in full, reads CASSLVSYAEQFF.

On this clone: This likely reflects a read error, since a far larger clone is one base away. All gene names here are mouse names. The read terminates 1 residue before the CDR3 end, so the remaining end is supplied by the germline J gene. The chain carries TRBV29 and TRBJ2-5; D possibly corresponds to TRBD1 (5 bases). Looked up from germline, CDR1 is MSHET and CDR2 is SYDVDS. This CDR3 contains 15 residues. With 5 bases removed from V and 0 bases from J, the gap between germline ends came to 12 bases. The CDR3 is CASSPPGFNQDTQYF. CDR3 DNA (partial): TGTGCTAGCAGTCCCCCAGGGTTTAACCAAGACACCCAGTAC.

This clone turned up a few times. Gene names and germline match the mouse. The read is 1 residue too short to cover the CDR3 end, so that end is filled in from the germline J gene. The chain joins TRBV26 to TRBJ2-7, with TRBD2 matching over 13 bases. V dropped 2 bases and J dropped 7; count of bases not matched to a gene: 5. The CDR3 has 15 amino acids. From germline, CDR1 is KGHPV and CDR2 FQNQEV (reference sequence). The CDR3 sequence: CASSLGLGGRGEQYF. Incomplete CDR3 DNA: TGTGCCAGCAGTCTGGGACTGGGGGGGCGCGGCGAACAGTAC.

For this clone: The genes are named according to mouse. Read sequence stops 1 residue before the CDR3 end, and the germline J gene provides the missing end. The chain has TRBV13-1 and TRBJ1-3; the D is unclear. The CDR3 runs to 13 residues. The germline gives CDR1 NSHNY, CDR2 SYGAGN. V was cut by 3 bases and J by 0 bases, with 4 bases left in between. The CDR3 protein is CASSGYSGNTLYF. CDR3 DNA (partial): TGTGCCAGCAGTGGTTATTCTGGAAATACGCTCTAT.

About this clone: All gene names here are mouse names. The CDR3 end is not reached by the read, which stops 1 residue before it; the germline J gene fills it in. V and J are TRBV14 and TRBJ1-3, with D perhaps matching TRBD1 (5 bases). V was clipped by 4 bases and J by 0 bases, with 8 bases between them. The CDR3 is made up of 14 amino acids. CDR1 is SGHDT, CDR2 FRDEAV, per germline. CDR3 in amino acids: CASSQQVSGNTLYF. CDR3 DNA, as far as it was read: TGTGCCAGCAGTCAACAGGTTTCTGGAAATACGCTCTAT.

In the case of this clone: Gene names and germline match the mouse. From the germline J gene comes the end of the CDR3, since the read stops 1 residue before it. The chain is built from TRBV26 and TRBJ2-4, with 8 bases identical to TRBD2. Germline V lookup: CDR1 KGHPV, CDR2 FQNQEV (reference sequence). The CDR3 runs 16 residues. V lost 0 bases to trimming and J lost 0 bases; unmatched junction nucleotides: 2. The CDR3 here is CASSLSGGGSQNTLYF. Partial CDR3 DNA: TGTGCCAGCAGTCTGTCTGGGGGGGGGAGTCAAAACACCTTGTAC.

About this clone itself: The gene names given are mouse names. Sequencing ends 1 residue short of the CDR3 end; the germline J gene provides the rest. The chain employs TRBV3 and TRBJ1-4, with D possibly TRBD1 on 5 matching bases. Trimming took 8 bases from V and 6 from J, leaving 10 bases between them. Germline V gene lookup returns CDR1 SNHLY and CDR2 FYNGKV (reference sequence). CDR3 length: 12 residues. The CDR3 sequence: CASGGRDERLFF. CDR3 DNA, as far as it was read: TGTGCCAGCGGGGGGAGGGACGAAAGATTATTT.

For this clone: Germline and genes: mouse. From the germline J gene comes the end of the CDR3, since the read stops 1 residue before it. The chain combines TRBV15 with TRBJ2-4; the match to TRBD2 covers 8 bases. CDR3 length: 15 amino acids. Germline-derived CDR1 and CDR2 are SGHND and FRSKSL. V lost 1 base and J lost 1; bases outside the gene matches: 1. The sequenced part of the CDR3 DNA is TGTGCCAGCAGTTTAGACTGGGGGCGTCAAAACACCTTGTAC. It encodes CASSLDWGRQNTLY. The entire CDR3 sequence reads CASSLDWGRQNTLYF.

This clone is deemed medium-sized. The genes and germline here are from mouse. The CDR3 end falls 1 residue outside the read, so it is completed with the germline J gene. The chain links TRBV26 to TRBJ2-2, with D unclear. V lost 0 bases, J lost 1 base, and 3 bases lay in between. CDR1 and CDR2 (germline): KGHPV, FQNQEV (reference sequence). The CDR3 consists of 14 residues. CDR3 DNA (partial): TGTGCCAGCAGTCTGTCCGGAAACACCGGGCAGCTCTAC. It yields the protein CASSLSGNTGQLY. The whole CDR3 sequence is CASSLSGNTGQLYF.

Only a few counts were recorded for this clone. Germline and genes: mouse. The read terminates 1 residue ahead of where the CDR3 ends, so the germline J gene completes it. This chain uses TRBV16 with TRBJ1-1; TRBD1 is a possible D gene (6 bases). The CDR3 runs 14 residues. Germline V gene data show CDR1 as SGHSA and CDR2 as FRNQAP. The V gene lost 5 bases and the J gene lost 3 bases, with 13 bases spanning the gap. CDR3 bases read: TGTGCAAGCAGCCCCCCGGGGGCGGACACAGAAGTCTTC. Residues: CASSPPGADTEVF. From start to end, the CDR3 is CASSPPGADTEVFF.

This clone was counted between two and nine times. Gene names denote mouse genes. Sequencing ends 1 residue short of the CDR3 end; the germline J gene provides the rest. J is TRBJ1-1 and V is TRBV3; no clear D gene. Germline V gene lookup returns CDR1 SNHLY and CDR2 FYNGKV (reference sequence). The V end lost 3 bases, the J end lost 4 bases, and 9 bases lay between the germline ends. The CDR3 has 13 residues. The CDR3 region is CASSLGTVTEVFF. The covered CDR3 bases are TGTGCCAGCAGCTTGGGCACCGTCACAGAAGTCTTC.

With respect to this clone: Any gene name here is a mouse gene name. The read is 1 residue too short to cover the CDR3 end, so that end is filled in from the germline J gene. The V gene is TRBV26, the J gene TRBJ1-4; 8 nucleotides match TRBD1. The germline CDR1 and CDR2 sequences are KGHPV and FQNQEV (reference sequence). V lost 6 bases to trimming and J lost 3 bases; unmatched junction nucleotides: 6. This CDR3 is 15 amino acids long. The CDR3 protein is CASSSRQGTNERLFF. CDR3 DNA (partial): TGTGCCAGCAGCTCCCGACAGGGGACCAACGAAAGATTATTT.

Details on this clone: The genes are named according to mouse. The observed sequence ends 1 residue before the CDR3 terminus, with the missing tail filled in from the germline J gene. The chain links TRBV3 to TRBJ2-7, with 12 positions matching TRBD2. The CDR3 runs to 17 residues. Per the germline V gene, CDR1 is SNHLY and CDR2 is FYNGKV (reference sequence). Trimming took 1 base from V and 0 from J; bases not matched to a gene: 4. The sequenced CDR3 bases are TGTGCCAGCAGCTTAGAGGACTGGGGGGGGAGCTCCTATGAACAGTAC. Translation gives CASSLEDWGGSSYEQY. Given in full, the CDR3 is CASSLEDWGGSSYEQYF.

A word on this clone: Genes and germline come from the mouse. Coverage ceases 1 residue before the CDR3 finishes, and the germline J gene fills in the end. The chain employs TRBV26 and TRBJ2-4; TRBD2 agrees at 8 bases. The V segment lost 6 bases and the J segment 3 bases; nucleotides outside the gene matches: 11. From germline, CDR1 is KGHPV and CDR2 FQNQEV (reference sequence). The CDR3 totals 16 residues. CDR3 residues: CASRLRGGGGQNTLYF. The covered CDR3 bases are TGTGCCAGCAGGCTAAGGGGGGGCGGGGGGCAAAACACCTTGTAC.

This clone is labeled large. The genes and germline here are from mouse. The read terminates 1 residue before the CDR3 end, so the remaining end is supplied by the germline J gene. The V call is TRBV4, the J call TRBJ2-5; 10 bases are shared with TRBD2. The trim removed 5 bases at V and 4 bases at J, leaving 3 bases unmatched. The CDR3 sequence is 14 residues long. Looked up from germline, CDR1 is LGHDT and CDR2 is YNNKQL (reference sequence). CDR3 bases read: TGTGCCAGCAGCATCGACTGGGGGGAAGACACCCAGTAC. Amino acid sequence: CASSIDWGEDTQY. The CDR3 in full is CASSIDWGEDTQYF. Based on the CDR3 plus reference TRBV4 and TRBJ2-5, the full variable domain is ETAVFQTPNYHVTQVGNEVSFNCKQTLGHDTMYWYKQDSKKLLKIMFSYNNKQLIVNETVPRRFSPQSSDKAHLNLRIKSVEPEDSAVYLCASSIDWGEDTQYFGPGTRLLVL.

A word on this clone: Gene names denote mouse genes. The missing CDR3 end, 1 residue past where the read stops, is filled in from the germline J gene. J is TRBJ2-4 and V is TRBV26; possibly TRBD1 for D (6 bases). This CDR3 region has 14 residues. Trimming took 4 bases from V and 0 from J, leaving 8 bases between them. Germline V gene sequence: CDR1 KGHPV, CDR2 FQNQEV (reference sequence). The sequenced part of the CDR3 DNA is TGTGCCAGCAGTCAGGACAGTAGTCAAAACACCTTGTAC. Translation gives CASSQDSSQNTLY. The whole CDR3 region reads CASSQDSSQNTLYF. The full variable domain, completed using reference TRBV26 and TRBJ2-4, is NSKVIQTPRYLVKGQGQKAKMRCIPEKGHPVVFWYQQNKNNEFKFLINFQNQEVLQQIDMTEKRFSAECPSNSPCSLEIQSSEAGDSALYLCASSQDSSQNTLYFGAGTRLSVL.

This clone was seen once. Each gene name is a mouse one. The read ends 1 residue shy of where the CDR3 ends; the end is completed using the germline J gene. The genes are TRBV31 and TRBJ2-3; 7 bases agree with TRBD2. The V and J ends lost 0 bases and 0 bases, in that order; junction bases with no gene match: 3. This CDR3 has 15 amino acids. Looked up from germline, CDR1 is GKSSPN and CDR2 is SITVG. CDR3 DNA, as far as it was read: TGTGCCTGGAGTCTGAACTGGGGAAGTGCAGAAACGCTGTAT. The encoded protein is CAWSLNWGSAETLY. In full, the CDR3 reads CAWSLNWGSAETLYF.

As concerns this clone: Mouse gene names and germline throughout. The sequenced fragment ends 1 residue before the CDR3 boundary, so the rest is inferred from the germline J gene. The chain is built from TRBV19 and TRBJ2-7; D is uncertain. The CDR3 is 14 amino acids. CDR1 is FNHDT and CDR2 is SITEND in the germline V gene (reference sequence). V gave up 1 base and J gave up 4 bases, with 12 bases separating them. CDR3 residues: CASSIRAGVYEQYF. CDR3 DNA (partial): TGTGCCAGCAGTATACGGGCGGGTGTATATGAACAGTAC.